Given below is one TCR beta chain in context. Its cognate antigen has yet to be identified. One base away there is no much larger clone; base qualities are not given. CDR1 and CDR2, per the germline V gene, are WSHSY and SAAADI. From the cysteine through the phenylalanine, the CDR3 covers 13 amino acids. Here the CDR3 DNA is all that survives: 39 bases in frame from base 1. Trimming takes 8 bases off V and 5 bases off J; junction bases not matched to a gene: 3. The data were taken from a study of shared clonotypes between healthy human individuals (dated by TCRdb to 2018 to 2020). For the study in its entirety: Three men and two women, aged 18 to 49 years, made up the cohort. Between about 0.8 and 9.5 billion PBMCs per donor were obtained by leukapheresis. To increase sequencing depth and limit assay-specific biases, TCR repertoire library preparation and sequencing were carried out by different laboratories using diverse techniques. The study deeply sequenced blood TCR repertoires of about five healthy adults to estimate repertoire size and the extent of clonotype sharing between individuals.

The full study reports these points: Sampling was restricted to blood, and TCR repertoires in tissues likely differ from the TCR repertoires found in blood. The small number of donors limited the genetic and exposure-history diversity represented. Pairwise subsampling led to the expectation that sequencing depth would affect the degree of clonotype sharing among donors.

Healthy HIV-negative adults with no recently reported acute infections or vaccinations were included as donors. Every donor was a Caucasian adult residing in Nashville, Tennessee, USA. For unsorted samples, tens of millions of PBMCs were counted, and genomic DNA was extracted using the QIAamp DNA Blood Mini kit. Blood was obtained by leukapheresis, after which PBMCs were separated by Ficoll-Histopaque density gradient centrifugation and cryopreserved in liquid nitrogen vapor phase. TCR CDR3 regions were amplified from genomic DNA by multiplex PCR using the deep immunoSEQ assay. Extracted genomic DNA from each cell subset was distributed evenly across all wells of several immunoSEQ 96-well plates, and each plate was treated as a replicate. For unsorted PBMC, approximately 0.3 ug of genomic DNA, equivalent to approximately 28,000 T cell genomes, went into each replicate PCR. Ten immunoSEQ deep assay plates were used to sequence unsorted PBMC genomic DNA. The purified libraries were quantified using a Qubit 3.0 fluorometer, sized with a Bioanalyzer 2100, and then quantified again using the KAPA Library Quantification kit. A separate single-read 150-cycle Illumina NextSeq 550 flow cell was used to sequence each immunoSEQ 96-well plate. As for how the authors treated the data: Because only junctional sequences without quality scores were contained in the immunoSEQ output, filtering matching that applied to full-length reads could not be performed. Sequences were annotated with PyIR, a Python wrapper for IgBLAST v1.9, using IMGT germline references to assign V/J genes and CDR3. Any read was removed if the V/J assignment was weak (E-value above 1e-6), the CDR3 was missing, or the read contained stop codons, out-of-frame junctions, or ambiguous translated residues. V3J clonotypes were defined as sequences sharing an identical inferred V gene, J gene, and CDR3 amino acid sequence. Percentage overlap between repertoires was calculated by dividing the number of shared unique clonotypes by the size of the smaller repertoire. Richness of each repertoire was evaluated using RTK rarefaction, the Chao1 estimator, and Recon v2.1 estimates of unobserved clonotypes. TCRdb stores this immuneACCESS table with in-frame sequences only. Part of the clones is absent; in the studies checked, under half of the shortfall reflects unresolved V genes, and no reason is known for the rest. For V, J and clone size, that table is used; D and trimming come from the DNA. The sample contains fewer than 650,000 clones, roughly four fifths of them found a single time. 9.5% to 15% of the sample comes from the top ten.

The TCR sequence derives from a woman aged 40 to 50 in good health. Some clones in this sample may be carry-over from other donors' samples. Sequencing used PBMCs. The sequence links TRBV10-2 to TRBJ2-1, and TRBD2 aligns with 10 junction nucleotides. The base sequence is TGCGCCAGCTCTAGCGGGAGCGACAATGAGCAGTTCTTC. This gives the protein CASSSGSDNEQFF.